These 27 T cell receptor beta chains were sequenced from one sample in a study of blood T cell repertoires in COVID-19. The repertoire was sequenced with immunoSEQ multiplex PCR; TCRdb's copy has only in-frame clones and lacks some. The data contain roughly 200,000 clones, roughly 83% of them singletons. The sample consisted of peripheral blood. These receptors were obtained from a woman in her thirties or forties with COVID-19, enrolled during active disease.

The V call is TRBV11-2, the J call TRBJ2-7; 13 bases are a match to TRBD2. The CDR3 covers 19 residues. Unmatched junction bases numbered 13, after V lost 2 bases and J lost 3 bases. The germline V gene has CDR1 SGHAT and CDR2 FQNNGV. The DNA for the CDR3 is TGTGCCAGCAGCTTAACGGTAGGGACTAGCGGGAATATCAACTACGAGCAGTACTTC. As protein: CASSLTVGTSGNINYEQYF.

The CDR3, as DNA: TGTGCCAGTAGTCAGGGGAACACTGAAGCTTTCTTT. Amino acids: CASSQGNTEAFF. The chain recombines TRBV19 with TRBJ1-1; a weak D match, TRBD1 (5 bases). V was pared by 5 bases and J by 1 base, with 5 bases between. Germline V lookup: CDR1 LNHDA, CDR2 SQIVND (reference sequence). The CDR3 has 12 amino acids.

The V call is TRBV5-1, the J call TRBJ1-1, with D uncertain. Germline lookup yields CDR1 SGHRS and CDR2 YFSETQ. The length of the CDR3 is 15 residues. The ends were cut back, 0 bases at V and 3 bases at J, with 12 bases in the middle. The CDR3 reads CASSLGSFEDTEAFF. Written as DNA, the CDR3 is TGCGCCAGCAGCTTGGGGTCTTTTGAGGACACTGAAGCTTTCTTT.

The chain combines TRBV12-3 or TRBV12-4 with TRBJ1-2; the match to TRBD1 covers 8 bases. V shed 6 bases and J 12 bases; nucleotides not matched to a gene: 9. The CDR3 is made up of 12 amino acids. This CDR3 reads CASRPGQGPHTF. CDR3 bases: TGTGCCAGCAGGCCTGGACAGGGACCCCACACCTTC.

This clone was observed a few times. The chain couples TRBV7-6 to TRBJ1-2; no reliable D call. This CDR3 has 15 residues. The V and J ends lost 5 bases and 4 bases respectively, with 17 bases between them. The germline V gene has CDR1 SGHVS and CDR2 FNYEAQ. The CDR3 spells CASSPREARVYGYTF. The CDR3 DNA reads as TGTGCCAGCAGCCCCCGGGAGGCCCGGGTCTATGGCTACACCTTC.

J is TRBJ1-1 and V is TRBV12-5; possibly TRBD1 for D (5 bases). The germline CDR1 and CDR2 sequences are LGHNT and FRNRAP. This CDR3 comprises 12 residues. Trimming took off 7 bases at V and 4 bases at J, with 10 bases between the two ends. The CDR3 DNA sequence: TGTGCTAGTGCAGGGTTGGGCACTGAAGCTTTCTTT. Translated: CASAGLGTEAFF.

The chain carries TRBV5-4 and TRBJ2-7, with D possibly being TRBD2 (6 bases). The V gene lost 0 bases and the J gene lost 6 bases, with 10 bases spanning the gap. There are 13 residues in the CDR3. CDR1 and CDR2 from the germline V gene are SGHNT and YYREEE (reference sequence). CDR3 in DNA: TGTGCCAGCAGCTTGGGGGGGAGGTCCGAGCAGTACTTC. Translated, it gives CASSLGGRSEQYF. The full variable domain, with the rest looked up from reference TRBV5-4 and TRBJ2-7, is ETGVTQSPTHLIKTRGQQVTLRCSSQSGHNTVSWYQQALGQGPQFIFQYYREEENGRGNFPPRFSGLQFPNYSSELNVNALELDDSALYLCASSLGGRSEQYFGPGTRLTVT.

The chain has TRBV27 and TRBJ1-5; D gene unclear. CDR3 length: 13 amino acids. CDR1 is MNHEY, CDR2 SMNVEV, per germline (reference sequence). V gave up 2 bases and J gave up 7 bases, with 9 bases separating them. CDR3 bases: TGTGCCAGCAGTTTAGGCAGCGGGCAGCCCCAGCATTTT. As protein: CASSLGSGQPQHF.

The chain combines TRBV5-1 with TRBJ2-2; 9 nucleotides agree with TRBD1. The J segment lost 8 bases and the V segment lost 3 bases, leaving 8 bases of the junction unmatched. The CDR3 has 15 amino acids. The germline V gene has CDR1 SGHRS and CDR2 YFSETQ. The CDR3 region is CASSSGTGRKGELFF. The CDR3 nucleotides are TGCGCCAGCAGCTCCGGGACAGGGCGTAAGGGGGAGCTGTTTTTT. The full variable domain, completed using reference TRBV5-1 and TRBJ2-2, is KAGVTQTPRYLIKTRGQQVTLSCSPISGHRSVSWYQQTPGQGLQFLFEYFSETQRNKGNFPGRFSGRQFSNSRSEMNVSTLELGDSALYLCASSSGTGRKGELFFGEGSRLTVL.

The rearrangement links TRBV9 to TRBJ2-5; D is possibly TRBD2 (6 bases). CDR1 SGDLS and CDR2 YYNGEE come from the germline V gene. This CDR3 spans 15 amino acids. V lost 0 bases and J 2 bases, leaving 11 bases between the germline ends. The CDR3 is CASSVVSGRQETQYF. The DNA of the CDR3 is TGTGCCAGCAGCGTAGTTTCAGGGAGGCAAGAGACCCAGTACTTC. Using reference TRBV9 and TRBJ2-5 for the parts outside the CDR3, the full variable domain is DSGVTQTPKHLITATGQRVTLRCSPRSGDLSVYWYQQSLDQGLQFLIQYYNGEERAKGNILERFSAQQFPDLHSELNLSSLELGDSALYFCASSVVSGRQETQYFGPGTRLLVL.

Remarks on this clone: Other DNA sequences in this specimen translate into the identical CDR3. The rearrangement uses TRBV7-9 and TRBJ1-5; no firm D call. V shed 0 bases and J shed 8 bases, with 8 bases lying between them. CDR3 length: 13 amino acids. Looked up from germline, CDR1 is SEHNR and CDR2 is FQNEAQ (reference sequence). DNA for the CDR3: TGTGCCAGCAGCTTAGCGCCAGGAAAGCCCCAGCATTTT. It encodes CASSLAPGKPQHF.

This rearrangement joins TRBV19 to TRBJ2-5; 9 positions match TRBD1. The germline V gene has CDR1 LNHDA and CDR2 SQIVND (reference sequence). The CDR3 consists of 15 residues. With 3 bases clipped from V and 5 bases from J, the junction kept 7 bases outside the gene matches. The CDR3 DNA sequence: TGTGCCAGTAGTATGGACAGGGGAAGGGAGGAGACCCAGTACTTC. Residues: CASSMDRGREETQYF.

This sequence joins TRBV5-1 and TRBJ2-7; tentatively, D is TRBD1 (6 bases). The CDR3 length is 15 residues. Germline V gene lookup returns CDR1 SGHRS and CDR2 YFSETQ. Trimming shortened V by 5 bases and J by 0 bases, and 15 bases separated the two germline ends. Written as DNA, the CDR3 is TGCGCCAGCAGGCCAACAGGGTGGGGCTCCTACGAGCAGTACTTC. Translation gives CASRPTGWGSYEQYF.

This rearrangement joins TRBV27 to TRBJ1-5; weak D call: TRBD1 (6 bases). This CDR3 region has 13 residues. Germline values: CDR1 MNHEY, CDR2 SMNVEV (reference sequence). The germline V and J ends were trimmed by 6 bases and 7 bases, with 13 bases remaining between them. The CDR3 nucleotides are TGTGCCAGCAGAGGGGGGGTTCAACAGCCCCAGCATTTT. The encoded protein is CASRGGVQQPQHF.

The chain uses TRBV2 and TRBJ1-1; possible D gene TRBD1, 5 bases. Between the trimmed V and J ends, which lost 8 bases and 0 bases, there was a span of 13 bases. This CDR3 has 14 amino acids. The germline gives CDR1 SNHLY, CDR2 FYNNEI. The CDR3 spells CASGSGVMNTEAFF. CDR3 DNA: TGTGCCAGCGGATCGGGGGTAATGAACACTGAAGCTTTCTTT. Full variable domain (rest looked up from reference TRBV2 and TRBJ1-1): EPEVTQTPSHQVTQMGQEVILRCVPISNHLYFYWYRQILGQKVEFLVSFYNNEISEKSEIFDDQFSVERPDGSNFTLKIRSTKLEDSAMYFCASGSGVMNTEAFFGQGTRLTVV.

This chain connects TRBV6-6 to TRBJ2-7; 7 positions match TRBD2. Germline V gene sequence: CDR1 MNHNY, CDR2 SVGAGI (reference sequence). The trim removed 6 bases at V and 4 bases at J, leaving 3 bases unmatched. The CDR3 runs 12 residues. The CDR3 sequence: CASSPGGYEQYF. As DNA, the CDR3 is TGTGCCAGCAGCCCCGGGGGGTACGAGCAGTACTTC.

The rearrangement uses TRBV29-1 and TRBJ2-5; D is possibly TRBD1 (6 bases). Germline loops: CDR1 SQVTM, CDR2 ANQGSEA. Between the trimmed V and J ends, which lost 7 bases and 2 bases, there was a span of 26 bases. The CDR3 is made up of 17 amino acids. CDR3 DNA: TGCAGCGCTGACCCTACTGCCGCACAGGGTACACAAGAGACCCAGTACTTC. Protein sequence: CSADPTAAQGTQETQYF.

CDR3 sequence reads: CASSAAGTGNHEQYF. The CDR3 DNA sequence: TGCGCCAGCAGCGCCGCCGGGACAGGGAACCACGAGCAGTACTTC. V and J are TRBV5-1 and TRBJ2-7; 9 bases are a match to TRBD1. Germline V gene sequence: CDR1 SGHRS, CDR2 YFSETQ. The CDR3 sequence is 15 residues long. V gave up 4 bases and J gave up 5 bases; unmatched junction bases: 10.

V is TRBV4-1 and J is TRBJ2-2; D gene unclear. The CDR3 runs 15 residues. The germline CDR1 and CDR2 sequences are MGHRA and YSYEKL. V was clipped by 0 bases and J by 3 bases, with 8 bases between them. The DNA of the CDR3 is TGCGCCAGCAGCCAAGACATTTCATACACCGGGGAGCTGTTTTTT. This codes for CASSQDISYTGELFF.

The chain joins TRBV6-5 to TRBJ1-1; D not resolved. This CDR3 has 13 amino acids. Trimming took off 0 bases at V and 0 bases at J, with 2 bases between the two ends. Germline CDR1 and CDR2: MNHEY and SVGAGI. The DNA for the CDR3 is TGTGCCAGCAGTTACTCCGTGAACACTGAAGCTTTCTTT. Translated: CASSYSVNTEAFF.

This chain uses TRBV7-3 with TRBJ2-1; a weak D match, TRBD1 (5 bases). This CDR3 region has 14 residues. Germline CDR1 and CDR2: SGHTA and FQGTGA. V shed 2 bases and J shed 8 bases, with 13 bases lying between them. CDR3 protein: CASSLLSLGHEQFF. CDR3 coding DNA: TGTGCCAGCAGCTTACTTAGTCTGGGGCATGAGCAGTTCTTC.

This sequence joins TRBV7-2 and TRBJ2-2, with D hard to call. Germline values: CDR1 SGHTA, CDR2 FQGNSA. Trimming pared 2 bases from V and 7 bases from J, leaving 5 bases between. The length of the CDR3 is 12 residues. CDR3 sequence: CASSLYGGELFF. In DNA form, the CDR3 reads TGTGCCAGCAGCTTATACGGCGGGGAGCTGTTTTTT.

CDR3 amino acids: CASSLAGGRGGEAFF. As DNA, the CDR3 is TGTGCCAGCAGCTTAGCAGGAGGCAGGGGCGGTGAAGCTTTCTTT. This rearrangement joins TRBV11-3 to TRBJ1-1, with a tentative D call TRBD1 (6 bases). Deletions cut 1 base from V and 7 bases from J, with 16 bases between. This CDR3 has 15 residues. Germline V lookup: CDR1 SGHNT, CDR2 YENEEA.

This sequence joins TRBV12-3 or TRBV12-4 and TRBJ1-5; D not resolved. The V gene lost 3 bases and the J gene lost 3 bases, with 6 bases spanning the gap. The CDR3 covers 13 residues. CDR3 amino acids: CASSFTVNQPQHF. The CDR3 DNA is TGTGCCAGCAGTTTTACGGTCAATCAGCCCCAGCATTTT.

The sample holds one count of this clone. The chain carries TRBV27 and TRBJ1-2, with 7 bases fitting TRBD1. The CDR3 is 15 amino acids. The germline V gene has CDR1 MNHEY and CDR2 SMNVEV (reference sequence). The trim removed 3 bases at V and 4 bases at J, leaving 8 bases unmatched. CDR3 bases: TGTGCCAGCAGTTTCCTAGACAGGGAAGGCTATGGCTACACCTTC. Translating it yields CASSFLDREGYGYTF.

This rearrangement joins TRBV29-1 to TRBJ1-6, with TRBD1 matching 8 bases. V was pared by 4 bases and J by 5 bases, with 1 base of the junction left unmatched. The CDR3 is 13 amino acids. The V gene's germline CDR1 is SQVTM and CDR2 ANQGSEA. CDR3 sequence (DNA): TGCAGCGTTGGGACAGGGAATAATTCACCCCTCCACTTT. This encodes CSVGTGNNSPLHF.

The rearrangement joins TRBV29-1 to TRBJ1-1, with 7 bases that match TRBD1. The V gene end was trimmed by 5 bases and the J gene end by 7 bases; junction bases not matched to a gene: 10. CDR3 length equals 13 residues. The germline gives CDR1 SQVTM, CDR2 ANQGSEA. This CDR3 is CSVSIRDSYEAFF. The CDR3 coding sequence is TGCAGCGTTAGTATCCGGGACAGCTATGAAGCTTTCTTT.